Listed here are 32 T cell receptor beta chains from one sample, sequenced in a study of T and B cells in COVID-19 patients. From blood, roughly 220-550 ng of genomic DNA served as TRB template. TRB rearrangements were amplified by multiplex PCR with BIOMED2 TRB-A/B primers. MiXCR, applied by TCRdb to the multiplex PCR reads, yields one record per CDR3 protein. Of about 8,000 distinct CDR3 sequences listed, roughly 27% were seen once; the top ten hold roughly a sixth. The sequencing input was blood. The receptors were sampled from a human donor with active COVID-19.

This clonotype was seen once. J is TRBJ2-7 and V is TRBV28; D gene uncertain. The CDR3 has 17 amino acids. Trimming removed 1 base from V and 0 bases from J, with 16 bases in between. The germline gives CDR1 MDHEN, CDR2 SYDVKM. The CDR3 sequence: CASSLFSASPSSYEQYF. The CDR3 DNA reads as TGTGCCAGCAGTTTATTTTCCGCTTCCCCCAGCTCCTACGAGCAGTACTTC.

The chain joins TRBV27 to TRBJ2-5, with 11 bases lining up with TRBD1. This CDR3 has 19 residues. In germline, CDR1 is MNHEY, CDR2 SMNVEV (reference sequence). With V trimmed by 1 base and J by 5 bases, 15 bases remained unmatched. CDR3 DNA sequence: TGTGCCAGCAGTTTATTTTACCCCCCCGGGACAGGGGGTAGTGAGACCCAGTACTTC. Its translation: CASSLFYPPGTGGSETQYF.

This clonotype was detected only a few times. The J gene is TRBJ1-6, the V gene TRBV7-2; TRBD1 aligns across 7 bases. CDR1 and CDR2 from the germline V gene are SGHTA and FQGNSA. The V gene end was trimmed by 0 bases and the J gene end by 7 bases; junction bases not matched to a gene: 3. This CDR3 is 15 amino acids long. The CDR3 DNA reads TGTGCCAGCAGCTTAGCGACAGGGAGGAATTCACCCCTCCACTTT. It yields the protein CASSLATGRNSPLHF. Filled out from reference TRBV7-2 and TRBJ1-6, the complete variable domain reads GAGVSQSPSNKVTEKGKDVELRCDPISGHTALYWYRQSLGQGLEFLIYFQGNSAPDKSGLPSDRFSAERTGGSVSTLTIQRTQQEDSAVYLCASSLATGRNSPLHFGNGTRLTVT.

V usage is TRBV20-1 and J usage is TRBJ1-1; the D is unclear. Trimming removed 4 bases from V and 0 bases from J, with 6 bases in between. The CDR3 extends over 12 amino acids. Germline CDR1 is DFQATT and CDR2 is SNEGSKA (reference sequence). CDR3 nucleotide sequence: TGCAGTGCTAAAGGACTGAACACTGAAGCTTTCTTT. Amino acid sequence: CSAKGLNTEAFF.

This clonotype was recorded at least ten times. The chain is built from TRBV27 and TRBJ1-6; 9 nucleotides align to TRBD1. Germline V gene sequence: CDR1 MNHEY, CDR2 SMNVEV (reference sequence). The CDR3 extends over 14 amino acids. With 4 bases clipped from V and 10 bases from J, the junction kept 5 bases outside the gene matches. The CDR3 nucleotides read TGTGCCAGCAGTTACCCGACAGGGGGATCACCCCTCCACTTT. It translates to CASSYPTGGSPLHF.

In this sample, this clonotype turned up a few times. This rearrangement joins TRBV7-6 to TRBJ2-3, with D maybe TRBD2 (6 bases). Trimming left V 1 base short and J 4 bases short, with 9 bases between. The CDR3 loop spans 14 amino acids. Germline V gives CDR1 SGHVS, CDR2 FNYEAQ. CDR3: CASSLGASADTQYF. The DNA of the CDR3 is TGTGCCAGCAGCTTAGGAGCTAGCGCAGATACGCAGTATTTT.

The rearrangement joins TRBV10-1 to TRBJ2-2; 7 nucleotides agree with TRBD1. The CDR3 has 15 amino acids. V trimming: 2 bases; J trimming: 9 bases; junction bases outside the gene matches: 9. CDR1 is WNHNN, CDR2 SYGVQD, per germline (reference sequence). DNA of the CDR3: TGCGCCAGCAGTGAGGGGGCCCAGGGGGACCGGGAGCTGTTTTTT. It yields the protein CASSEGAQGDRELFF.

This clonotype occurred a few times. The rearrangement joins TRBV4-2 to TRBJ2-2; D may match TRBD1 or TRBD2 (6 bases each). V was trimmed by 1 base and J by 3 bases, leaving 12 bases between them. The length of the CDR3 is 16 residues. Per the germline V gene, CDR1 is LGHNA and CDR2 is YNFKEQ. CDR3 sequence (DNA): TGTGCCAGCAGCCAAGGGGGGGCCGGGGACACCGGGGAGCTGTTTTTT. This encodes CASSQGGAGDTGELFF.

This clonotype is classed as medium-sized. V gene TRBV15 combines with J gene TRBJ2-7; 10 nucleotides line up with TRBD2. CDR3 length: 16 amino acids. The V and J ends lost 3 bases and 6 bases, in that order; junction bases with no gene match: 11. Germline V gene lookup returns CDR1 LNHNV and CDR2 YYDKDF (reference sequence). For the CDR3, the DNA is TGTGCCACCAGCAGGACGGTAGCGGGAGGCGATGCCGAGCAGTACTTC. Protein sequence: CATSRTVAGGDAEQYF.

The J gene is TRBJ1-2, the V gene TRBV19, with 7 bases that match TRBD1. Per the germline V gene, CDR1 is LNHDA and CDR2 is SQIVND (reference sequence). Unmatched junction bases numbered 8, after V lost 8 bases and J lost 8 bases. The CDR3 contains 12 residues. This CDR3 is CASSDRVDGYTF. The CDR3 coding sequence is TGTGCCAGTTCCGACAGGGTGGACGGCTACACCTTC.

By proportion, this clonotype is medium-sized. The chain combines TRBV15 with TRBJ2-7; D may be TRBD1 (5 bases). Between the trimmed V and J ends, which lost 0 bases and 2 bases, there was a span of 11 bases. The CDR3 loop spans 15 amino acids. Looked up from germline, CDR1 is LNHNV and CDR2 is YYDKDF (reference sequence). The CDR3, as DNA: TGTGCCACCAGCAGAGATAGCACAGGCGCCTACGAGCAGTACTTC. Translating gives CATSRDSTGAYEQYF.

CDR3 sequence (DNA): TGTGCCAGCAGCTTAGCGAGCGGAGTTAGAAATTCACCCCTCCACTTT. Its translation: CASSLASGVRNSPLHF. V gene TRBV7-9 combines with J gene TRBJ1-6; D not resolved. Germline CDR1 SEHNR, CDR2 FQNEAQ (reference sequence). V gave up 0 bases and J gave up 7 bases, with 13 bases separating them. The CDR3 consists of 16 residues.

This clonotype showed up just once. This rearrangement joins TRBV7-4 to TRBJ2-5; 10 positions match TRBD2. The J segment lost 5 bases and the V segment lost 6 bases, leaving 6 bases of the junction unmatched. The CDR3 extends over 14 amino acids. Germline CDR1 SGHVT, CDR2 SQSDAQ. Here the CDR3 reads CASSPSGGVETQYF. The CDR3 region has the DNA TGTGCCAGCAGTCCTAGCGGGGGCGTGGAGACCCAGTACTTC.

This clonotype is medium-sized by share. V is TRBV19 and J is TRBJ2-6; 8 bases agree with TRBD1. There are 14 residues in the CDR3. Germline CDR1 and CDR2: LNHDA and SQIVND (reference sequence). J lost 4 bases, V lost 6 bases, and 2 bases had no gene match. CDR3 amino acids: CASRDRVGANVLTF. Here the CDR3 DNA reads TGTGCCAGTAGGGACAGGGTCGGGGCCAACGTCCTGACTTTC.

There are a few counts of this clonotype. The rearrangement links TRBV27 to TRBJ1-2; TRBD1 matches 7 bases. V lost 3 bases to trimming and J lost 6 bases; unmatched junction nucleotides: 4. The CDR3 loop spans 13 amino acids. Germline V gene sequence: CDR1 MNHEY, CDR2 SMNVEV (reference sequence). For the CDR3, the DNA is TGTGCCAGCAGTTTCCGACAGGGAAATGGCTACACCTTC. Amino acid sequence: CASSFRQGNGYTF.

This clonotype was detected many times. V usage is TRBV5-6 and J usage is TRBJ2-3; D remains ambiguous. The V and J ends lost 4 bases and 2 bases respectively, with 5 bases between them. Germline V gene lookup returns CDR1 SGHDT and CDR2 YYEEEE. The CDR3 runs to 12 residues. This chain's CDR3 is CASSPNTDTQYF. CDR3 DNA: TGTGCCAGCAGCCCAAACACAGATACGCAGTATTTT.

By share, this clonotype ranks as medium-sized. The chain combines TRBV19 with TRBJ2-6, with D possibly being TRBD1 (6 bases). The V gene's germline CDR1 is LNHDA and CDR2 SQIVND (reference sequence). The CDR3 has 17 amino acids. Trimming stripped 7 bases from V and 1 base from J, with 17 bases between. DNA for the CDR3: TGTGCCAGTACCACAGGGATCCTAAGGTCTGGGGCCAACGTCCTGACTTTC. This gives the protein CASTTGILRSGANVLTF. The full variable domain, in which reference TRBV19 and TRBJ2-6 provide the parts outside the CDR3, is DGGITQSPKYLFRKEGQNVTLSCEQNLNHDAMYWYRQDPGQGLRLIYYSQIVNDFQKGDIAEGYSVSREKKESFPLTVTSAQKNPTAFYLCASTTGILRSGANVLTFGAGSRLTVL.

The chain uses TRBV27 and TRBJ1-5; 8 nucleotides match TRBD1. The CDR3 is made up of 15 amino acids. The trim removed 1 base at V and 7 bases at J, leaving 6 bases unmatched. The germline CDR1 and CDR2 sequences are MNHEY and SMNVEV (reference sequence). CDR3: CASSLYRGTSQPQHF. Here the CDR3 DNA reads TGTGCCAGCAGTTTATACAGGGGGACAAGCCAGCCCCAGCATTTT.

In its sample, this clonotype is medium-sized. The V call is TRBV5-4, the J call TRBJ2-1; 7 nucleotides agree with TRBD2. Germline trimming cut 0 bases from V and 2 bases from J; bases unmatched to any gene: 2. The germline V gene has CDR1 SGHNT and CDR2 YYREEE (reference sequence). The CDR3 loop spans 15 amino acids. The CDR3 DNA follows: TGTGCCAGCAGCTTGGTGGGGGGGGCCTACAATGAGCAGTTCTTC. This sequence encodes CASSLVGGAYNEQFF.

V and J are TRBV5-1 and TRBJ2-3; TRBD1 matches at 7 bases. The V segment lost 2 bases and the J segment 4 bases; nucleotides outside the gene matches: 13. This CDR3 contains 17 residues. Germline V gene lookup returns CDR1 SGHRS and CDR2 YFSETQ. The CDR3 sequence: CASSFPQGSTSPDTQYF. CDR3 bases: TGCGCCAGCAGCTTTCCACAGGGGTCTACCAGCCCAGATACGCAGTATTTT.

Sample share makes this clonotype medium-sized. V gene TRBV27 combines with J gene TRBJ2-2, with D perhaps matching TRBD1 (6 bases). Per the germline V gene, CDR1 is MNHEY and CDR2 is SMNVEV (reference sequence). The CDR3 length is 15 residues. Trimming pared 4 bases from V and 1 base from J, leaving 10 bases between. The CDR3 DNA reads TGTGCCAGCAGTTCTCGGACAGTGAACACCGGGGAGCTGTTTTTT. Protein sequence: CASSSRTVNTGELFF.

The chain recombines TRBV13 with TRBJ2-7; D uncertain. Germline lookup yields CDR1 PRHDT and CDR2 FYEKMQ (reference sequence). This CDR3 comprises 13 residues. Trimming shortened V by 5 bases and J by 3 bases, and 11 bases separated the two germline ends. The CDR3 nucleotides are TGTGCCAGCAGCCCCCCCGTGGGCTACGAGCAGTACTTC. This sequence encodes CASSPPVGYEQYF.

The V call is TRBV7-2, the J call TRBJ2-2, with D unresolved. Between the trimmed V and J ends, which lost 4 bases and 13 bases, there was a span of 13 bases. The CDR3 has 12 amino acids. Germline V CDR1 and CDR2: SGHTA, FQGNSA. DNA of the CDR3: TGTGCCAGCAGCTCGACCGTACCAGGGCTGTTTTTT. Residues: CASSSTVPGLFF.

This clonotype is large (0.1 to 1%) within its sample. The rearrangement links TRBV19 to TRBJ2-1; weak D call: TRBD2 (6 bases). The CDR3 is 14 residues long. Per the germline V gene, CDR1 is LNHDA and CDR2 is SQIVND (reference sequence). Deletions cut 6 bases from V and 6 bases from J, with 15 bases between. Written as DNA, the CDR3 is TGTGCCAGTAGCGTCGGGAGAATCGGCAATGAGCAGTTCTTC. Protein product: CASSVGRIGNEQFF.

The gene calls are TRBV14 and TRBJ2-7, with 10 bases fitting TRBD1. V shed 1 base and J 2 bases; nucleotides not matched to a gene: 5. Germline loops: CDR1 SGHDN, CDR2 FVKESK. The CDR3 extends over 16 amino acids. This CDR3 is CASSQALDRGTYEQYF. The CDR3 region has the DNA TGTGCCAGCAGCCAAGCCCTGGACAGGGGGACCTACGAGCAGTACTTC.

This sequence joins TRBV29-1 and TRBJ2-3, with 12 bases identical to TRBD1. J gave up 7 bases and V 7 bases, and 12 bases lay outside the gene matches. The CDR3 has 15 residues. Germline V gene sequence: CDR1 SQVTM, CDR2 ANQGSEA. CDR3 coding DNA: TGCAGCGGATCAATGGGACAGGGGGCTCCTTATACGCAGTATTTT. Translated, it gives CSGSMGQGAPYTQYF.

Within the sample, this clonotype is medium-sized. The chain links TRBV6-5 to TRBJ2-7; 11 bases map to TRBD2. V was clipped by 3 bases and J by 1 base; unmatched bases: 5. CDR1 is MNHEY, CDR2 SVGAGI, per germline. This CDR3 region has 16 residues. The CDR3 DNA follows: TGTGCCAGCAGTTATGGTTCTAGCGGGGGGTCCTACGAGCAGTACTTC. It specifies CASSYGSSGGSYEQYF.

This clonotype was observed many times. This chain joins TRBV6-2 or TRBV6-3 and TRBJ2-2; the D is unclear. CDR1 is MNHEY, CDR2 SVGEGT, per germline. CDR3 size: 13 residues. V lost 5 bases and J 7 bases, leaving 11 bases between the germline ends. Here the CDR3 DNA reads TGTGCCAGCAGTCCGAAAGAAAACGGGGAGCTGTTTTTT. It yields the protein CASSPKENGELFF.

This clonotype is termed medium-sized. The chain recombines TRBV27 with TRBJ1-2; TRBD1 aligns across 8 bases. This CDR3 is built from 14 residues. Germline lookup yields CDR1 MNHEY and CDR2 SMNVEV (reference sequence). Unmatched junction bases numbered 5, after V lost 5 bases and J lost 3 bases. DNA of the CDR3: TGTGCCAGCAGTAGCAGGGGGCGCGACTATGGCTACACCTTC. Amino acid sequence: CASSSRGRDYGYTF.

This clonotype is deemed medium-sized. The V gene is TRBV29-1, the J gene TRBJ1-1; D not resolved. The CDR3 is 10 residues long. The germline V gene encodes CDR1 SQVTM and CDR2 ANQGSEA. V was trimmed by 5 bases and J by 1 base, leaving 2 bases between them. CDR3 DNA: TGCAGCGTTAAGAACACTGAAGCTTTCTTT. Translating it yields CSVKNTEAFF.

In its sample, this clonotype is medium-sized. CDR3 sequence reads: CASTPGTSGGNNNEQFF. The CDR3 nucleotides are TGTGCCAGCACCCCAGGGACTAGCGGGGGAAATAACAATGAGCAGTTCTTC. The chain is built from TRBV27 and TRBJ2-1; 14 nucleotides match TRBD2. Germline loops: CDR1 MNHEY, CDR2 SMNVEV (reference sequence). The CDR3 extends over 17 amino acids. With V trimmed by 7 bases and J by 5 bases, 10 bases remained unmatched.

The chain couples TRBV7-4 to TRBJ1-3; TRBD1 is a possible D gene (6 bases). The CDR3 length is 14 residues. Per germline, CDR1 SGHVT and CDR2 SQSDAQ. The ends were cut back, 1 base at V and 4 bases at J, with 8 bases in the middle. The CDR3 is CASSLDRVGNTIYF. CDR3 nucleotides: TGTGCCAGCAGCTTAGACAGGGTCGGAAACACCATATATTTT.